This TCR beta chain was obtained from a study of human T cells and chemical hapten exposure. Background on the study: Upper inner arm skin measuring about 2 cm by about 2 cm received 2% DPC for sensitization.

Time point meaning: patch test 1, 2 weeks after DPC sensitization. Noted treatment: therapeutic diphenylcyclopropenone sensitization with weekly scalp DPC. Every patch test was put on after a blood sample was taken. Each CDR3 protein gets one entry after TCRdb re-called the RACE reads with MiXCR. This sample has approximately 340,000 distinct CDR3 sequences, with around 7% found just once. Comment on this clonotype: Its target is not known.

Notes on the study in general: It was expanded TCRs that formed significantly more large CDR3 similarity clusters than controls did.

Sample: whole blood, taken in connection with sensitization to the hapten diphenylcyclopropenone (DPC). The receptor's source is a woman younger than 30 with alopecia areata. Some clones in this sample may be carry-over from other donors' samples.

The CDR3 protein is CASSLTGWVYGYTF. In DNA form, the CDR3 reads TGTGCCAGCAGTTTAACAGGGTGGGTCTATGGCTACACCTTC. The chain recombines TRBV28 with TRBJ1-2; possibly TRBD1 for D (6 bases). Deletions cut 2 bases from V and 4 bases from J, with 11 bases between. This CDR3 is built from 14 residues. The germline gives CDR1 MDHEN, CDR2 SYDVKM.